This TCR beta chain was observed in a study of CD8 T cells in ankylosing spondylitis (dated by TCRdb to 2015 to 2018). About the investigation overall: The study profiled T cell receptor beta repertoires in healthy donors and ankylosing spondylitis patients to find disease-linked TCR variants. Peripheral blood was sampled, and synovial fluid was also collected from ankylosing spondylitis patients. The full study cohort was made up of 25 to 30 ankylosing spondylitis patients and roughly 100 healthy donors.

Broad study findings and their caveats: Some motif variants were previously reported in synovial fluid and blood of reactive arthritis patients, suggesting common disease-initiation mechanisms. In peripheral blood, the disease-linked clones were found at relatively low frequencies and had a CD8+ phenotype. According to the report, matched synovial fluid samples from ankylosing spondylitis patients were significantly enriched for the disease-linked clones. A TCR beta motif made up of several highly homologous amino acid variants appeared to be characteristic of blood from ankylosing spondylitis patients.

Sequencing was performed on an Illumina HiSeq 2500. Quantitative 5'-RACE with molecular barcodes was the method used to prepare the TCR beta libraries. From the authors' description of their analysis: A new computational method, built on a probabilistic model of VDJ rearrangement, was used to identify disease-linked TCR variants. TCRdb applied fastp at Q25 and MiXCR to the public reads, then kept only in-frame beta chains. One record per CDR3 amino acid sequence lists the most common genes and DNA. TCRdb's processing, not the authors' own work, is the source of the V and J calls. Present in this sample are approximately 260,000 distinct CDR3 sequences, 18% of which were seen just once. Roughly a third of the sample belongs to the ten largest clones. V was cut back by 0 bases and J by 8 bases, leaving a gap of 8 bases between them. From the cysteine up to the phenylalanine, the CDR3 has a length of 12 residues. CDR3 DNA only is kept here, 36 bases in frame from base 1. The germline V gene provides CDR1 SGHTS and CDR2 YDEGEE.

Comment on this clonotype: Its target antigen remains unknown. Within one base of it there is no much larger clone, and no base qualities were kept.

Sequences were obtained from blood, either unsorted or a sorted T cell fraction (not recorded which). The receptor's source is a male donor with ankylosing spondylitis or in good health (not recorded which). The V and J segments used are TRBV5-8 and TRBJ1-2; TRBD1 might be the D gene, on 6 matching bases. CDR3 loop: CASSLEGEGYTF. The sequenced DNA: TGTGCCAGCAGCTTGGAGGGGGAAGGCTACACCTTC.